One and the same sample provided the 14 T cell receptor beta chains below, sequenced in a study of cytomegalovirus exposure and HLA in healthy donors. 60 Vbeta and 13 Jbeta primers were used in PCR. Some clones are missing from TCRdb's copy, which holds only in-frame ones; the method was immunoSEQ multiplex PCR. This table holds around 140,000 clones. The sequenced material came from PBMCs. The origin of the receptors is a male donor in good health and CMV-seronegative.

This chain joins TRBV7-2 and TRBJ2-7; tentative D call: TRBD1 (5 bases). Trimming cost V 6 bases and J 4 bases, with 13 bases left between them. This CDR3 contains 13 residues. Germline V gene lookup returns CDR1 SGHTA and CDR2 FQGNSA. CDR3 nucleotides: TGTGCCAGCAGTTCGAGACAGACATACGAGCAGTACTTC. It encodes CASSSRQTYEQYF.

The V and J genes are TRBV6-4 and TRBJ2-3; 12 positions match TRBD2. Germline V gives CDR1 MRHNA, CDR2 SNTAGT. This CDR3 has 15 amino acids. J lost 2 bases, V lost 5 bases, and 2 bases had no gene match. This chain's CDR3 is CASSLAGGYTDTQYF. CDR3 DNA: TGTGCCAGCAGTCTAGCGGGAGGGTACACAGATACGCAGTATTTT.

The rearrangement uses TRBV5-1 and TRBJ1-3; no firm D call. V shed 3 bases and J shed 0 bases, with 10 bases lying between them. Germline V gives CDR1 SGHRS, CDR2 YFSETQ. This CDR3 has 15 residues. This CDR3 is CASSSYEDSGNTIYF. The CDR3 coding sequence is TGCGCCAGCAGCTCCTATGAGGACTCTGGAAACACCATATATTTT.

The chain is built from TRBV30 and TRBJ2-7; TRBD1 matches 8 bases. The length of the CDR3 is 12 residues. Per germline, CDR1 GTSNPN and CDR2 SVGIG (reference sequence). The ends lost 5 bases at V and 4 bases at J; junction bases unmatched: 4. The CDR3, as DNA: TGTGCCTGGGACAGGGGCTTGTACGAGCAGTACTTC. It yields the protein CAWDRGLYEQYF.

The rearrangement uses TRBV5-6 and TRBJ2-7; weak D call: TRBD1 (6 bases). The length of the CDR3 is 15 residues. V lost 1 base and J 2 bases, leaving 13 bases between the germline ends. CDR1 is SGHDT and CDR2 is YYEEEE in the germline V gene. CDR3 residues: CASSLPPGQPYEQYF. CDR3 nucleotide sequence: TGTGCCAGCAGCTTGCCCCCGGGACAACCCTACGAGCAGTACTTC.

The chain uses TRBV6-1 and TRBJ1-1, with no clear D. The CDR3 sequence is 14 residues long. Germline values: CDR1 MNHNS, CDR2 SASEGT. V dropped 3 bases and J dropped 3 bases, with 11 bases sitting between them. The CDR3: CASSESGKHTEAFF. The CDR3 DNA sequence: TGTGCCAGCAGTGAGTCGGGGAAACACACTGAAGCTTTCTTT.

CDR3 amino acids: CAISEQGRSTGELFF. CDR3 nucleotide sequence: TGTGCCATCAGCGAACAGGGGAGGTCCACCGGGGAGCTGTTTTTT. The rearrangement joins TRBV10-3 to TRBJ2-2; maybe TRBD1 (7 bases). V shed 6 bases and J shed 4 bases, with 15 bases lying between them. CDR1 and CDR2 from the germline V gene are ENHRY and SYGVKD. The CDR3 totals 15 residues.

About this clone: This CDR3 is also generated by other DNA sequences in the sample. V is TRBV5-1 and J is TRBJ2-7, with 10 bases identical to TRBD1. V lost 2 bases and J lost 4; bases outside the gene matches: 3. This CDR3 contains 14 residues. CDR1 and CDR2 from the germline V gene are SGHRS and YFSETQ. CDR3 DNA: TGCGCCAGCAGCTTCGGACAGGGGGGTTACGAGCAGTACTTC. It yields the protein CASSFGQGGYEQYF.

The chain uses TRBV15 and TRBJ1-5, with 7 nucleotides matching TRBD1. This CDR3 is 16 amino acids long. With 0 bases clipped from V and 6 bases from J, the junction kept 8 bases outside the gene matches. From germline, CDR1 is LNHNV and CDR2 YYDKDF (reference sequence). The CDR3 DNA reads TGTGCCACCAGCAGAGATCGCCGACAGGGAGGTCAGCCCCAGCATTTT. This sequence encodes CATSRDRRQGGQPQHF. The entire variable domain, with the rest obtained from reference TRBV15 and TRBJ1-5, is as follows: DAMVIQNPRYQVTQFGKPVTLSCSQTLNHNVMYWYQQKSSQAPKLLFHYYDKDFNNEADTPDNFQSRRPNTSFCFLDIRSPGLGDTAMYLCATSRDRRQGGQPQHFGDGTRLSIL.

The chain couples TRBV18 to TRBJ2-5; the D gene is possibly TRBD2 (5 bases). V was shortened by 1 base and J by 5 bases, with 11 bases between the two germline ends. The length of the CDR3 is 14 residues. Germline lookup yields CDR1 KGHSH and CDR2 LQKENI. CDR3 sequence (DNA): TGTGCCAGCTCACCACAAGGAGGATGGGAGACCCAGTACTTC. This encodes CASSPQGGWETQYF. Combining the CDR3 with reference TRBV18 and TRBJ2-5 gives the whole variable domain NAGVMQNPRHLVRRRGQEARLRCSPMKGHSHVYWYRQLPEEGLKFMVYLQKENIIDESGMPKERFSAEFPKEGPSILRIQQVVRGDSAAYFCASSPQGGWETQYFGPGTRLLVL.

The V gene is TRBV5-1, the J gene TRBJ1-2; D gene unclear. Per germline, CDR1 SGHRS and CDR2 YFSETQ. V was cut by 0 bases and J by 4 bases, with 13 bases left in between. This CDR3 is built from 15 residues. CDR3 sequence reads: CASSLAGELGYGYTF. In DNA, the CDR3 is TGCGCCAGCAGCTTGGCCGGGGAACTGGGCTATGGCTACACCTTC.

V gene TRBV9 combines with J gene TRBJ1-6; D is unresolved. Trimming left V 0 bases short and J 7 bases short, with 11 bases between. The germline CDR1 and CDR2 sequences are SGDLS and YYNGEE. The CDR3 spans 15 residues. Written as DNA, the CDR3 is TGTGCCAGCAGCGTAGGGCAGTCGCTGAATTCACCCCTCCACTTT. Translated, it gives CASSVGQSLNSPLHF.

The V and J genes are TRBV5-5 and TRBJ2-7; TRBD2 aligns across 9 bases. In germline, CDR1 is SGHKS, CDR2 YYEKEE (reference sequence). The CDR3 is 14 residues long. V lost 2 bases to trimming and J lost 6 bases; unmatched junction nucleotides: 6. The CDR3 reads CASSLGLAGSEQYF. The CDR3 DNA reads as TGTGCCAGCAGCTTAGGCCTAGCGGGGAGCGAGCAGTACTTC.

The chain has TRBV6-1 and TRBJ1-3, with 7 nucleotides matching TRBD1. Germline V gene sequence: CDR1 MNHNS, CDR2 SASEGT. V gave up 5 bases and J gave up 8 bases; unmatched junction bases: 6. This CDR3 spans 13 amino acids. CDR3 sequence reads: CASSYDRVYTIYF. The CDR3, as DNA: TGTGCCAGCAGTTATGACAGGGTCTACACCATATATTTT.